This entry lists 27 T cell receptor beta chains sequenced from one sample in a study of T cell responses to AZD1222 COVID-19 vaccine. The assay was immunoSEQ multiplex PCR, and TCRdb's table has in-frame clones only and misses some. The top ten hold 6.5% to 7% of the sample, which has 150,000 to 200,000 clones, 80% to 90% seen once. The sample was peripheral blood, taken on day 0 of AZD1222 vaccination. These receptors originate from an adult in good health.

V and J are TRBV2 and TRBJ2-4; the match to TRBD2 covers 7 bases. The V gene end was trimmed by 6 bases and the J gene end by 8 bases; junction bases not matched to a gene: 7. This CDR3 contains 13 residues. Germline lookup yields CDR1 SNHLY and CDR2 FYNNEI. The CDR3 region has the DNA TGTGCCAGCAGGAGGGACTATAGGGACATTCAGTACTTC. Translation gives CASRRDYRDIQYF.

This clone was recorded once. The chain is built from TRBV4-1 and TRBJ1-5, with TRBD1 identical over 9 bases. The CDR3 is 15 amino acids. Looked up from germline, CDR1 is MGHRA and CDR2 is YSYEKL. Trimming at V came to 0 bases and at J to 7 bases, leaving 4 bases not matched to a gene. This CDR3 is CASSQETGGGQPQHF. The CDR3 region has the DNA TGCGCCAGCAGCCAAGAAACAGGGGGCGGGCAGCCCCAGCATTTT.

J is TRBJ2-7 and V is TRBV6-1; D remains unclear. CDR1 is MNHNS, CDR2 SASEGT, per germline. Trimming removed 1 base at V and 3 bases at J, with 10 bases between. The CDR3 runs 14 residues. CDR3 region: CASSEELWGYEQYV. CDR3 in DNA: TGTGCCAGCAGTGAAGAGTTGTGGGGCTACGAGCAGTACGTC.

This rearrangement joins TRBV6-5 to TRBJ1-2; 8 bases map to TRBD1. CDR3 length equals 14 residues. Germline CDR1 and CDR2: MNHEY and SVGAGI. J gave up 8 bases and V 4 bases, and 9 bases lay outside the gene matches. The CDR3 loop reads CASSSLGTGLGYTF. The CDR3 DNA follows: TGTGCCAGCAGTTCCCTAGGGACAGGATTGGGCTACACCTTC.

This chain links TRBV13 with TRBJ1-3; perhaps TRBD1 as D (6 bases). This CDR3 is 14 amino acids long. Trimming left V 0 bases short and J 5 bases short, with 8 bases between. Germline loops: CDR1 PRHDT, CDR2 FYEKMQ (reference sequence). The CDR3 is CASSLGGARNTIYF. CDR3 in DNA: TGTGCCAGCAGCTTAGGGGGGGCTAGAAACACCATATATTTT.

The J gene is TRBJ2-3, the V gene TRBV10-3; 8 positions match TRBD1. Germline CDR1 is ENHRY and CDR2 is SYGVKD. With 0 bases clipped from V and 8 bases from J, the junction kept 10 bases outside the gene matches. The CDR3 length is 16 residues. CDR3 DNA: TGTGCCATCAGTGAGTCGACAGGGGCCCTGCTCGCTACGCAGTATTTT. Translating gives CAISESTGALLATQYF.

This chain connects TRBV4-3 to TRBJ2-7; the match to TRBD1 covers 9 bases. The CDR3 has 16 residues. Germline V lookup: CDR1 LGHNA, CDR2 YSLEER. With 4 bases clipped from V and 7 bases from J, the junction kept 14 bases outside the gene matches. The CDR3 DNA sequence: TGCGCCAGCAGCCGAATCACGGGACAGGGTAGTGGGGAGCAGTACTTC. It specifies CASSRITGQGSGEQYF.

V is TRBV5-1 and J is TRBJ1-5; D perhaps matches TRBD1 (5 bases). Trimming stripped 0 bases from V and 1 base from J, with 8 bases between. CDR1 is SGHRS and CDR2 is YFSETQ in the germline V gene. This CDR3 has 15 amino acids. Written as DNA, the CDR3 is TGCGCCAGCAGCTTGGGCGGGGCGAGCAATCAGCCCCAGCATTTT. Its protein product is CASSLGGASNQPQHF. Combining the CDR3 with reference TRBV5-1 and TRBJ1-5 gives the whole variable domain KAGVTQTPRYLIKTRGQQVTLSCSPISGHRSVSWYQQTPGQGLQFLFEYFSETQRNKGNFPGRFSGRQFSNSRSEMNVSTLELGDSALYLCASSLGGASNQPQHFGDGTRLSIL.

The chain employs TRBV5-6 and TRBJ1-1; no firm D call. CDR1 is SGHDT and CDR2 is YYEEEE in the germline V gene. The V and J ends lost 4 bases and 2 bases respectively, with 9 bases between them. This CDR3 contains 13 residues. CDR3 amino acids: CASSRRLNTEAFF. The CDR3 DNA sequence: TGTGCCAGCAGCCGGAGGTTAAACACTGAAGCTTTCTTT. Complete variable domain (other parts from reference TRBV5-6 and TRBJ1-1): DAGVTQSPTHLIKTRGQQVTLRCSPKSGHDTVSWYQQALGQGPQFIFQYYEEEERQRGNFPDRFSGHQFPNYSSELNVNALLLGDSALYLCASSRRLNTEAFFGQGTRLTVV.

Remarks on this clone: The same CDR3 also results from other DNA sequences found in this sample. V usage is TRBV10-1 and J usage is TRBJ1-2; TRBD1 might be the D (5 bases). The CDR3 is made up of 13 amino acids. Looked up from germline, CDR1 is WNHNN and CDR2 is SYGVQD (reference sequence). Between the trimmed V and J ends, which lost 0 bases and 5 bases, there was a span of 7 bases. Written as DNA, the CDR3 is TGCGCCAGCAGTGAGTCGGGGGGTTATGGCTACACCTTC. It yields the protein CASSESGGYGYTF.

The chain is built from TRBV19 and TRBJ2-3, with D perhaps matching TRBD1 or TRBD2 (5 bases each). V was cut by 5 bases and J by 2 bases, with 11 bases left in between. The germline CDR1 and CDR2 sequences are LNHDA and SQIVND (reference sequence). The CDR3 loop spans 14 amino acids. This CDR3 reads CASSQTGTTDTQYF. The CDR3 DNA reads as TGTGCCAGTAGTCAAACTGGGACCACAGATACGCAGTATTTT.

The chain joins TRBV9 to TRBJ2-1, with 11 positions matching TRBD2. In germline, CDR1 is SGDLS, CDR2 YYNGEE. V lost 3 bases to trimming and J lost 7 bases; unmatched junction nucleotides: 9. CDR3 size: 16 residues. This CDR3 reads CASSERTSGRINEQFF. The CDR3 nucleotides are TGTGCCAGCAGCGAGAGGACTAGCGGGCGGATTAATGAGCAGTTCTTC.

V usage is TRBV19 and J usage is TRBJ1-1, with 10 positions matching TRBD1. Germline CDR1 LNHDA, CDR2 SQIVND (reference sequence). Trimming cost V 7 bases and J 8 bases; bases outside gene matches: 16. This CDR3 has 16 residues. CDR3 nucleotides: TGTGCCAGTACCCTAGGGCCCGGGACAGGGGCGGTGGAAGCTTTCTTT. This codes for CASTLGPGTGAVEAFF.

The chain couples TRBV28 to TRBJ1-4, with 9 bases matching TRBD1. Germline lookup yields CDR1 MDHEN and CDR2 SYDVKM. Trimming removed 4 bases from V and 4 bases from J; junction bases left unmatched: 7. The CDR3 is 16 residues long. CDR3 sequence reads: CASSSPRQGGNEKLFF. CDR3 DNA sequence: TGTGCCAGCAGTTCCCCCCGACAGGGGGGTAATGAAAAACTGTTTTTT.

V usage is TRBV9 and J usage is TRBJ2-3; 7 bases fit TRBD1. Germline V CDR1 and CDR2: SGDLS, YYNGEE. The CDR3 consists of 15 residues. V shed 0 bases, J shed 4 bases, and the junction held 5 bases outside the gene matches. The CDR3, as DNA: TGTGCCAGCAGCGTAGAGGGACAGAGACCAGATACGCAGTATTTT. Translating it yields CASSVEGQRPDTQYF.

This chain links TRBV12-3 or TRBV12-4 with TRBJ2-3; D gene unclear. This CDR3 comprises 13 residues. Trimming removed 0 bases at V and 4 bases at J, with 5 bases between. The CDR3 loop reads CASSLAVSDTQYF. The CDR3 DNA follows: TGTGCCAGCAGTTTAGCCGTATCAGATACGCAGTATTTT.

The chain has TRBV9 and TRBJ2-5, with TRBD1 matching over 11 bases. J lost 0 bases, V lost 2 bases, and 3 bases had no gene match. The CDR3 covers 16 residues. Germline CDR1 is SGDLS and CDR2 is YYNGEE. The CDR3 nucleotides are TGTGCCAGCAGCGTCCGGGACAGGGGGTACCAAGAGACCCAGTACTTC. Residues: CASSVRDRGYQETQYF.

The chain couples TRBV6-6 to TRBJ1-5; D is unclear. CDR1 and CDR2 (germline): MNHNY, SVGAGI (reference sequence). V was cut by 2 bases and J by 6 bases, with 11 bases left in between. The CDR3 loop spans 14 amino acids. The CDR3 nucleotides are TGTGCCAGCAGTTACGAAAGGGTGGCTCAGCCCCAGCATTTT. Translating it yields CASSYERVAQPQHF.

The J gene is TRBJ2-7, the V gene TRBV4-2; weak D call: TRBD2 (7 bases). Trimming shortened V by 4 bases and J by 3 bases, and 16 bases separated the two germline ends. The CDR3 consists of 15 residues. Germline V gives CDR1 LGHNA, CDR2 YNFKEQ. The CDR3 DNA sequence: TGTGCCAGCAGCCCCCGAGAGGGGGGGGGCTACGAGCAGTACTTC. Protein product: CASSPREGGGYEQYF.

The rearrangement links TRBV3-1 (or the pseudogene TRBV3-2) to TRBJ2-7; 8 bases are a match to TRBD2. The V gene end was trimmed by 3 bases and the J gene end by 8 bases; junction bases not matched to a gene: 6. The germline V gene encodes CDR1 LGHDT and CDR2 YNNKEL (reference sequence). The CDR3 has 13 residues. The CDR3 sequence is CASSHRAGGKQYF. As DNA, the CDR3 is TGTGCCAGCAGCCATCGTGCGGGGGGAAAGCAGTACTTC.

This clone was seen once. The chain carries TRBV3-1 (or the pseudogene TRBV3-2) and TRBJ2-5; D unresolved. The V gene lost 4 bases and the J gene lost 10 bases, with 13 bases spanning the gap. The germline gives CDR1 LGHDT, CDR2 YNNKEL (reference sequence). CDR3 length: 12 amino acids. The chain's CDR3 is CASSPILRIQYF. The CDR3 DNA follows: TGTGCCAGCAGCCCCATCTTGAGGATCCAGTACTTC.

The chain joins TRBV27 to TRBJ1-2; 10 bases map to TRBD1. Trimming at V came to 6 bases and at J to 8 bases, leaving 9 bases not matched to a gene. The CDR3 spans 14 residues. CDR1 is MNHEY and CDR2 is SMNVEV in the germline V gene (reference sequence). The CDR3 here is CASSRQGAPGGYTF. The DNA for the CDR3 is TGTGCCAGCAGCCGACAGGGGGCCCCGGGCGGCTACACCTTC.

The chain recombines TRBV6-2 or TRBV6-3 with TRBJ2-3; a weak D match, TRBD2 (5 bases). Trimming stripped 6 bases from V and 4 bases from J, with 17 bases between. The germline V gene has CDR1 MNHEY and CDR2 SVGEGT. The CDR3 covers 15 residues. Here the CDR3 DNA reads TGTGCCAGCAGCCTCGGATCAATCGGGGCAGATACGCAGTATTTT. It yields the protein CASSLGSIGADTQYF.

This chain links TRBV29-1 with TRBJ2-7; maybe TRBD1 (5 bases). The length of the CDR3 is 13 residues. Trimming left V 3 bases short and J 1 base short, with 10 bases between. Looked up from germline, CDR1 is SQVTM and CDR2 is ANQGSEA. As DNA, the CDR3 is TGCAGCGTTGAGCTAGGGGCTTCCTACGAGCAGTACTTC. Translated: CSVELGASYEQYF.

CDR3 in amino acids: CASSPQQESSYNSPLHF. The DNA of the CDR3 is TGTGCCAGCTCACCACAACAGGAGAGCTCCTATAATTCACCCCTCCACTTT. The genes are TRBV18 and TRBJ1-6; weak D call: TRBD1 (5 bases). There are 17 residues in the CDR3. V gave up 1 base and J gave up 0 bases, with 10 bases separating them. Germline loops: CDR1 KGHSH, CDR2 LQKENI. Full variable domain (remainder filled in from reference TRBV18 and TRBJ1-6): NAGVMQNPRHLVRRRGQEARLRCSPMKGHSHVYWYRQLPEEGLKFMVYLQKENIIDESGMPKERFSAEFPKEGPSILRIQQVVRGDSAAYFCASSPQQESSYNSPLHFGNGTRLTVT.

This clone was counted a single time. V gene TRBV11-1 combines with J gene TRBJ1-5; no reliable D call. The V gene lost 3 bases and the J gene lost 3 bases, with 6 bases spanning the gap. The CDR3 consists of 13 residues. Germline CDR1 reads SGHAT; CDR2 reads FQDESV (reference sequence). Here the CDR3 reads CASSFGNNQPQHF. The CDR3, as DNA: TGTGCCAGCAGCTTTGGCAACAATCAGCCCCAGCATTTT.

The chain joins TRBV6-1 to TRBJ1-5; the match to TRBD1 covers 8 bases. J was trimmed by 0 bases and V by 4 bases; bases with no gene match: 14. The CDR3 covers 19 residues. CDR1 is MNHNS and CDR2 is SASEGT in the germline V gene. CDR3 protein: CASSAPGQAQYISNQPQHF. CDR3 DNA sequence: TGTGCCAGCAGTGCCCCGGGACAGGCCCAATATATTAGCAATCAGCCCCAGCATTTT.